This paragraph covers one TCR beta chain sequence. This sample stems from a study of STAT5B mutations in CD4+ large granular lymphocyte leukemia. Clones were read by immunoSEQ multiplex PCR, and TCRdb kept only the in-frame ones, dropping some. The sample lists 31,000 or so clones; more than 75% were seen once. Trimming removed 4 bases from V and 0 bases from J, with 12 bases in between. The CDR3 contains 16 residues. In germline, CDR1 is SGHTA, CDR2 FQGNSA. The J gene is TRBJ1-4, the V gene TRBV7-2; D might be TRBD1 (5 bases). The source of this sequence is a human donor in good health. Sequences were obtained from CD4+ T cells from blood buffy coats. Written as DNA, the CDR3 is TGTGCCAGCAGCTCTCGTAGGGGATCAACTAATGAAAAACTGTTTTTT. Translating it yields CASSSRRGSTNEKLFF.